The 14 T cell receptor beta chains below come from one sample, sequenced in a study of cytomegalovirus exposure and HLA in healthy donors. The PCR contained 60 Vbeta and 13 Jbeta primers. Here immunoSEQ multiplex PCR was the method, and the copy in TCRdb shows in-frame clones only, minus some. The sample holds more than 120,000 clones; approximately 78% are singletons and the top ten take around 5.9%. Sequenced: PBMCs. The receptors here all came from a woman aged 40 to 50 in good health and CMV-seropositive.

The rearrangement links TRBV27 to TRBJ2-7; 10 positions match TRBD2. The V and J ends lost 0 bases and 4 bases, in that order; junction bases with no gene match: 6. The CDR3 has 16 amino acids. Germline V gives CDR1 MNHEY, CDR2 SMNVEV (reference sequence). As DNA, the CDR3 is TGTGCCAGCAGTTTATCGAGCCTAGCGGGAGAATACGAGCAGTACTTC. Protein sequence: CASSLSSLAGEYEQYF.

The rearrangement joins TRBV2 to TRBJ2-3, with D possibly matching TRBD2 (6 bases). The ends were cut back, 4 bases at V and 0 bases at J, with 14 bases in the middle. The CDR3 runs 16 residues. Germline values: CDR1 SNHLY, CDR2 FYNNEI. CDR3 coding DNA: TGTGCCAGCAGTGCGGGTAGTGGGACTAGCACAGATACGCAGTATTTT. Translating it yields CASSAGSGTSTDTQYF.

The CDR3 DNA sequence: TGTGCCAGCAGTTTATGGGGCAGCGGGGAAGGGGAGCTGTTTTTT. It codes for CASSLWGSGEGELFF. The chain combines TRBV28 with TRBJ2-2; TRBD2 matches 7 bases. This CDR3 region has 15 residues. V shed 0 bases, J shed 8 bases, and the junction held 6 bases outside the gene matches. Germline V gene sequence: CDR1 MDHEN, CDR2 SYDVKM. The whole variable domain, filled in from reference TRBV28 and TRBJ2-2, reads DVKVTQSSRYLVKRTGEKVFLECVQDMDHENMFWYRQDPGLGLRLIYFSYDVKMKEKGDIPEGYSVSREKKERFSLILESASTNQTSMYLCASSLWGSGEGELFFGEGSRLTVL.

The chain is built from TRBV5-1 and TRBJ2-7, with TRBD1 identical over 7 bases. Unmatched junction bases numbered 9, after V lost 2 bases and J lost 4 bases. Germline CDR1 and CDR2: SGHRS and YFSETQ. This CDR3 is 15 amino acids long. DNA for the CDR3: TGCGCCAGCAGCTTAGAGCAAGGGGGCATGTACGAGCAGTACTTC. It encodes CASSLEQGGMYEQYF.

The chain combines TRBV4-2 with TRBJ2-1; 7 bases map to TRBD2. This CDR3 is built from 15 residues. CDR1 and CDR2 from the germline V gene are LGHNA and YNFKEQ. J was trimmed by 0 bases and V by 4 bases; bases with no gene match: 3. The CDR3 DNA sequence: TGTGCCAGCAGCCCGACTAGCAGCTCCTACAATGAGCAGTTCTTC. Its translation is CASSPTSSSYNEQFF.

This chain joins TRBV11-2 and TRBJ1-2; 9 bases line up with TRBD1. Germline V gene sequence: CDR1 SGHAT, CDR2 FQNNGV. This CDR3 region has 14 residues. V shed 1 base, J shed 7 bases, and the junction held 4 bases outside the gene matches. CDR3 nucleotide sequence: TGTGCCAGCAGCTTAGTACAGGGGGCGGGTGGCTACACCTTC. Translated: CASSLVQGAGGYTF.

This chain connects TRBV5-1 to TRBJ2-7, with 9 positions matching TRBD1. The CDR3 totals 13 residues. V shed 6 bases and J 7 bases; nucleotides not matched to a gene: 8. Germline V gene sequence: CDR1 SGHRS, CDR2 YFSETQ. CDR3 sequence reads: CASTSGTGREQYF. CDR3 DNA: TGCGCCAGCACCTCCGGGACAGGGAGGGAGCAGTACTTC.

This clone was counted once. The CDR3 reads CASSFVPGPFEAFF. Here the CDR3 DNA reads TGTGCCAGCAGTTTTGTTCCAGGGCCCTTTGAAGCTTTCTTT. V gene TRBV28 combines with J gene TRBJ1-1; D is perhaps TRBD1 (5 bases). Germline loops: CDR1 MDHEN, CDR2 SYDVKM. The CDR3 length is 14 residues. V lost 3 bases to trimming and J lost 7 bases, with 15 bases between them.

This sequence joins TRBV4-2 and TRBJ1-2; the match to TRBD1 covers 12 bases. The CDR3 extends over 15 amino acids. V shed 7 bases, J shed 7 bases, and the junction held 10 bases outside the gene matches. From germline, CDR1 is LGHNA and CDR2 YNFKEQ. This CDR3 is CASTGRDRGQGGYTF. For the CDR3, the DNA is TGTGCCAGCACTGGCCGGGACAGGGGGCAGGGTGGCTACACCTTC.

The V gene is TRBV29-1, the J gene TRBJ2-1, with TRBD1 as a possible D gene (6 bases). V dropped 6 bases and J dropped 5 bases, with 14 bases sitting between them. Germline CDR1 and CDR2: SQVTM and ANQGSEA. This CDR3 has 13 residues. The CDR3 protein is CSVPWDKNNEQFF. In nucleotides, the CDR3 is TGCAGCGTACCGTGGGACAAGAACAATGAGCAGTTCTTC.

The V gene is TRBV19, the J gene TRBJ2-5; TRBD1 matches 9 bases. The CDR3 runs to 13 residues. Losses at the gene ends were 10 bases for V and 1 base for J; bases not matched to a gene: 4. Germline V gene sequence: CDR1 LNHDA, CDR2 SQIVND (reference sequence). CDR3: CATGTGIQETQYF. CDR3 in DNA: TGTGCCACCGGGACAGGGATCCAAGAGACCCAGTACTTC.

V usage is TRBV7-9 and J usage is TRBJ2-4, with TRBD1 matching over 7 bases. Germline loops: CDR1 SEHNR, CDR2 FQNEAQ (reference sequence). This CDR3 contains 12 residues. The V gene end was trimmed by 5 bases and the J gene end by 13 bases; junction bases not matched to a gene: 8. CDR3 sequence (DNA): TGTGCCAGCAGCCGGGACAGCCTCTGGCAGTACTTC. Its protein is CASSRDSLWQYF.

CDR3 DNA sequence: TGTGCCAGCTCACCAGGGACTACGACCTACGAGCAGTACTTC. Translated: CASSPGTTTYEQYF. The genes are TRBV18 and TRBJ2-7; 7 bases align to TRBD2. The CDR3 length is 14 residues. V was pared by 2 bases and J by 2 bases, with 3 bases of the junction left unmatched. Germline V gives CDR1 KGHSH, CDR2 LQKENI.

The chain links TRBV10-3 to TRBJ2-1, with 9 bases matching TRBD1. CDR3 length: 17 amino acids. Germline V CDR1 and CDR2: ENHRY, SYGVKD. Trimming took 1 base from V and 5 from J; bases not matched to a gene: 9. The CDR3 is CAISELSGTGRNNEQFF. The CDR3 DNA reads as TGTGCCATCAGTGAGTTATCCGGGACAGGGCGGAACAATGAGCAGTTCTTC.